This T cell receptor (beta chain) was sequenced in a study of blood T cells in healthy people across ages. The germline gives CDR1 SGHDT, CDR2 YYEEEE. The CDR3 spans 17 residues. The trim removed 3 bases at V and 0 bases at J, leaving 5 bases unmatched. A second PCR of about 6 to 11 cycles used a sample-barcoded 5' primer and a J-beta primer mix. TCRdb re-called the 5' RACE reads through MiXCR, storing one row per CDR3 protein. The sample lists 1.5 million to 2 million distinct CDR3 sequences, around 50% occurring once. This receptor was identified in a woman aged 40 to 55 in good health. The sequenced sample consisted of blood. The chain recombines TRBV5-6 with TRBJ2-5, with 13 bases aligning to TRBD2. As DNA, the CDR3 is TGTGCCAGCAGCTCCGGGACTAGCGGGGAGAACCAAGAGACCCAGTACTTC. This gives the protein CASSSGTSGENQETQYF.